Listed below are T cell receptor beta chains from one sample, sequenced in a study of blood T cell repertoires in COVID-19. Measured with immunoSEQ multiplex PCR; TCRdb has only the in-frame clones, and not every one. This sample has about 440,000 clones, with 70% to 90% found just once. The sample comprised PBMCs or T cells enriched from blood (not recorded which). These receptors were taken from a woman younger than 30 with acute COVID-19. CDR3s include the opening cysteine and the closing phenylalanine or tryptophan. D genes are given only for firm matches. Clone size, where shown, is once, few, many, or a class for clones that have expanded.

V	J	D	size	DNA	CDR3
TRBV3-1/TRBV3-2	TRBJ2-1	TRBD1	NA	TGTGCCAGCAGCCAAGAACCCGGGACAGGCAATGAGCAGTTCTTC	CASSQEPGTGNEQFF
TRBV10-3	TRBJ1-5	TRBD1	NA	TGTGCCATCAGTGAGACCGGGACAGAGGTCAATCAGCCCCAGCATTTT	CAISETGTEVNQPQHF
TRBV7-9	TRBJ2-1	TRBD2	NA	TGTGCCAGCAGCAGAAAAAGCGGGGGGGCTCTACTTGGCAATGAGCAGTTCTTC	CASSRKSGGALLGNEQFF
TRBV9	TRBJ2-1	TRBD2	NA	TGTGCCAGCAGCGTAGCGCGAGTAGCGGGAGATAACCATGAGCAGTTCTTC	CASSVARVAGDNHEQFF
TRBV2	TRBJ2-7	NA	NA	TGTGCCAGCAGTGAAAAGTGGGGGAGGTCCTACGAGCAGTACTTC	CASSEKWGRSYEQYF
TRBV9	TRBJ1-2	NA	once	TGTGCCAGCAGCACCAGCAGCGTGGATGGCTACACCTTC	CASSTSSVDGYTF
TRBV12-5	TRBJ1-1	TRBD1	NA	TGTGCTAGTAGGGGCGACAGGGTGAACACTGAAGCTTTCTTT	CASRGDRVNTEAFF
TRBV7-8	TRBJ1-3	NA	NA	TGTGCCAGCAGCTCCAGGATGACGGATTTCTCTGGAAACACCATATATTTT	CASSSRMTDFSGNTIYF
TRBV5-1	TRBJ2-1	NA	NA	TGCGCCAGCAGCTTGGGTACAGGGCTGAGGGATGAGCAGTTCTTC	CASSLGTGLRDEQFF
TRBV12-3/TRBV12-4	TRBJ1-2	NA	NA	TGTGCCAGCAACCACAGGAGCCTGTATGGCTACACCTTC	CASNHRSLYGYTF
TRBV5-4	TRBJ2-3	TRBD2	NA	TGTGCCAGCAGCTCCGGGACTAGCCGATCAGATACGCAGTATTTT	CASSSGTSRSDTQYF
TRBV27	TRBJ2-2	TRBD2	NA	TGTGCCAGCAGCCCCCCATCGGCATTGGAGCGGGGGAACACCGGGGAGCTGTTTTTT	CASSPPSALERGNTGELFF
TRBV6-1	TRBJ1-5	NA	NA	TGTGCCAGCAGTGAGCGTCAGCCCCAGCATTTT	CASSERQPQHF
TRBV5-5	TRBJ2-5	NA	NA	TGTGCCAGCAGCTTGGGAGGGGGTCAAGAGACCCAGTACTTC	CASSLGGGQETQYF
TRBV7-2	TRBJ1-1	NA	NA	TGTGCCAGCAGCTTAGCGCGAACTTTCAGGGTGAACACTGAAGCTTTCTTT	CASSLARTFRVNTEAFF
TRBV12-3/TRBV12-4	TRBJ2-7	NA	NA	TGTGCCAGCAGTTTAATGGCAGACTACGAGCAGTACTTC	CASSLMADYEQYF
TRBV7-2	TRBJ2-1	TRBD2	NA	TGTGCCAGCAGTTCCCCAACTAGCGGGTACAATGAGCAGTTCTTC	CASSSPTSGYNEQFF
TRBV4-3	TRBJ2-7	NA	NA	TGCGCCAGCAGCCAAGAAGCAGGGTCTTGGTACGAGCAGTACTTC	CASSQEAGSWYEQYF
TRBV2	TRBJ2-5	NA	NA	TGTGCCAGCAGTCCGCGGGAGACCCAGTACTTC	CASSPRETQYF
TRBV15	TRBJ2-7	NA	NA	TGTGCCACCAGCAGAGTCTTTGGGCAGGGGATCCACTACGAGCAGTACTTC	CATSRVFGQGIHYEQYF
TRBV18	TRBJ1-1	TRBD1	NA	TGTGCCAGCACAGACAGGGGCTTAAAGGGAGGACCTGAAGCTTTCTTT	CASTDRGLKGGPEAFF
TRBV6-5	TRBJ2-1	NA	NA	TGTGCCAGCAGCTCAGGACAGATCGAGCAGTTCTTC	CASSSGQIEQFF
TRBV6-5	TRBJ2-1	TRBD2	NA	TGTGCCAGCAGCGCAGGACTAGCGGTATACAATGAGCAGTTCTTC	CASSAGLAVYNEQFF
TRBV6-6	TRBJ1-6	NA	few	TGTGCCAGCTTGGTCAGGGGAGATTCACCCCTCCACTTT	CASLVRGDSPLHF
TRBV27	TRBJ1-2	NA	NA	TGTGCCAGCAGCCCGAACCACAGGGCTGGCTACACCTTC	CASSPNHRAGYTF
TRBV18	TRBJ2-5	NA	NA	TGTGCCAGCTCACCACCGATGGGCCAGGGAGGGACCCAGTACTTC	CASSPPMGQGGTQYF
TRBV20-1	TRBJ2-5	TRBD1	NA	TGCAGTGCTAGTAGCTCGGGACAGGGCGTTTTTTTTCTAGAGACCCAGTACTTC	CSASSSGQGVFFLETQYF
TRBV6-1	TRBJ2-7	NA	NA	TGTGCCAGCAGTGAGCTAGCGAGCACCGAGCAGTACTTC	CASSELASTEQYF
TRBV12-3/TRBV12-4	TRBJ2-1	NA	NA	TGTGCCAGCAGTTTTCCGAGCAACAATGAGCAGTTCTTC	CASSFPSNNEQFF
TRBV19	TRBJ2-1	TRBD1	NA	TGTGCCAGTAGTATAGGTTTGACAGGGCGGCTAACCTACAATGAGCAGTTCTTC	CASSIGLTGRLTYNEQFF
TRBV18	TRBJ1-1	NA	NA	TGTGCCAGCTCACCAGGGAGCGGCACTGAAGCTTTCTTT	CASSPGSGTEAFF
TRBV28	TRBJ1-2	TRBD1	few	TGTGCCAGCCGAAGCCCGGGACAGGGGTCCAATGGCTACACCTTC	CASRSPGQGSNGYTF
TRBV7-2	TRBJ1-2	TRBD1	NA	TGTGCCAGCAGCGGACAGGGTCTCAGTGGCTACACCTTC	CASSGQGLSGYTF
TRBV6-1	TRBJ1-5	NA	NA	TGTGCCAGCAGTGACACTGGAGGAGGTCAGCCCCAGCATTTT	CASSDTGGGQPQHF
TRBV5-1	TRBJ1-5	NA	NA	TGCGCCAGCAGCGTAACTAGAGGACAGCCCCAGCATTTT	CASSVTRGQPQHF
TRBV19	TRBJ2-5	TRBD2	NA	TGTGCCAGTAGTATTGGGGGGGGAAGAGGTGTGGAGACCCAGTACTTC	CASSIGGGRGVETQYF
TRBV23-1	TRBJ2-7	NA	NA	TGCGCCAGCAGTCTAACCTTGGACAGCCCCTACGAGCAGTACTTC	CASSLTLDSPYEQYF
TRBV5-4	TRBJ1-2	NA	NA	TGTGCCAGCAGCCCCGGACAGATTAACTATGGCTACACCTTC	CASSPGQINYGYTF
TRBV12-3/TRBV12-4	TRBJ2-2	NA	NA	TGTGCCAGCAGTTTTGGTAGTGCCGGGGAGCTGTTTTTT	CASSFGSAGELFF
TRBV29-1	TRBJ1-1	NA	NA	TGCAGCGTTGAGACAGAGATGAACACTGAAGCTTTCTTT	CSVETEMNTEAFF
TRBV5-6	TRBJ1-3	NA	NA	TGTGCCAGCAGCTCGGGAGGGACAAAAGTCTCTGGAAACACCATATATTTT	CASSSGGTKVSGNTIYF
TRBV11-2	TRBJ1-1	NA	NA	TGTGCCAGCAGCTTAGCTCGGGGTGTGAACACTGAAGCTTTCTTT	CASSLARGVNTEAFF
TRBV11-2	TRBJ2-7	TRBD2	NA	TGTGCCAGCAGCTTAGAAGTGCTAGCGGGGCAGTACTTC	CASSLEVLAGQYF
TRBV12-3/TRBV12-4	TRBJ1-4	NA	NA	TGTGCCAGCAGGACAGGTTACGAAAAACTGTTTTTT	CASRTGYEKLFF
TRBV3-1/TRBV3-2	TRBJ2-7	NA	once	TGTGCCAGCAGCCAATGGGGGCCAACCTACGAGCAGTACTTC	CASSQWGPTYEQYF
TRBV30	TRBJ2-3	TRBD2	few	TGTGCCTACGCGACTAGCGGGAGGGGAGATACGCAGTATTTT	CAYATSGRGDTQYF
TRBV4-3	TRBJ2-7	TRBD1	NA	TGCGCCAGCAGCCAAGATCAGGACAGGGGACCCTACGAGCAGTACTTC	CASSQDQDRGPYEQYF
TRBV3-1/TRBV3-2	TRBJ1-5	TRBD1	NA	TGTGCCAGCAGCCAAGGGTCCCGGGACAGGGTGCACAATCAGCCCCAGCATTTT	CASSQGSRDRVHNQPQHF
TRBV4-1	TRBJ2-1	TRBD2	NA	TGCGCCAGCAGCCAAGGACTAGCGGGGGGTCGCTACAATGAGCAGTTCTTC	CASSQGLAGGRYNEQFF
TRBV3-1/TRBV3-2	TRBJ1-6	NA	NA	TGTGCCAGCAGCCAAGATCGCGGGTCCTATAATTCACCCCTCCACTTT	CASSQDRGSYNSPLHF
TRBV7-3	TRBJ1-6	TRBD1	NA	TGTGCCAGCAGCCTAACAGGGGGTTCTAATTCACCCCTCCACTTT	CASSLTGGSNSPLHF
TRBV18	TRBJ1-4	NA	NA	TGTGCCAGCTCACCCCTGCGAGGCAGGGAAAATGAAAAACTGTTTTTT	CASSPLRGRENEKLFF
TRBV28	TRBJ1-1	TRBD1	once	TGTGCCAGCAGCCCAACAGGGGACGGGGCTGAAGCTTTCTTT	CASSPTGDGAEAFF
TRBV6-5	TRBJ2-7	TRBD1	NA	TGTGCCAGCAGTTTACAGGGGTCGCAATCCTACGAGCAGTACTTC	CASSLQGSQSYEQYF
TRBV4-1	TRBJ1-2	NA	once	TGCGCCAGCAGCCATTCTACAGATCACTATGGCTACACCTTC	CASSHSTDHYGYTF